What follows are 7 T cell receptor beta chains derived from one specimen sequenced in a study of T-cell reconstitution after alpha-beta-depleted transplantation in children. This sample's TCRbeta library carried unique molecular identifier barcodes. TCRdb reanalysed the PCR reads using MiXCR and keeps one entry per CDR3 protein. The sample gives 100,000 or so distinct CDR3 sequences, around 5.9% of which show up once; around 5.6% is in the top ten. The sequencing used PBMCs, mostly from graft donor cells, collected 60 days after TCRalphabeta/CD19-depleted stem cell transplant. These receptor sequences come from a female patient younger than 10 who had a stem cell transplant for Fanconi anemia, so the T cells may come from the graft donor.

This clonotype was detected many times. V gene TRBV29-1 combines with J gene TRBJ2-3; D remains unclear. V lost 8 bases and J lost 4, with 19 bases in between. Germline lookup yields CDR1 SQVTM and CDR2 ANQGSEA. The CDR3 is made up of 14 amino acids. CDR3 sequence: CSSLTGHLADTQYF. For the CDR3, the DNA is TGCAGCTCACTAACCGGGCACCTTGCAGATACGCAGTATTTT.

This clonotype has a count of ten or more. This chain uses TRBV10-3 with TRBJ1-5; 9 bases are shared with TRBD1. Germline V CDR1 and CDR2: ENHRY, SYGVKD. V shed 0 bases, J shed 7 bases, and the junction held 16 bases outside the gene matches. CDR3 length: 19 residues. CDR3 residues: CAISESGTGTGKLRQPQHF. CDR3 coding DNA: TGTGCCATCAGTGAGTCGGGCACCGGGACAGGGAAGCTTAGGCAGCCCCAGCATTTT.

V and J are TRBV10-2 and TRBJ1-3, with D possibly matching TRBD1 (5 bases). The V and J ends lost 8 bases and 2 bases respectively, with 13 bases between them. Germline V gene lookup returns CDR1 WSHSY and CDR2 SAAADI. This CDR3 is 14 amino acids long. This CDR3 is CASRPPGPGNTIYF. CDR3 in DNA: TGCGCCAGCCGACCTCCAGGGCCTGGAAACACCATATATTTT.

This clonotype was observed a handful of times. The J gene is TRBJ2-7, the V gene TRBV28; 10 bases are a match to TRBD2. The V gene end was trimmed by 1 base and the J gene end by 1 base; junction bases not matched to a gene: 7. This CDR3 has 17 residues. Germline lookup yields CDR1 MDHEN and CDR2 SYDVKM. In nucleotides, the CDR3 is TGTGCCAGCAGTTTATTAGCGGGGGGCCAACTATCCTACGAGCAGTACTTC. It yields the protein CASSLLAGGQLSYEQYF.

At least ten counts were recorded for this clonotype. The V and J genes are TRBV6-4 and TRBJ1-5, with a possible D match to TRBD1 (6 bases). V was trimmed by 7 bases and J by 5 bases, leaving 30 bases between them. The CDR3 covers 19 residues. The germline V gene has CDR1 MRHNA and CDR2 SNTAGT. The CDR3 DNA reads as TGTGCCAGCAAATCGGGAAAAAGTTCTAACAGGGTAGTAGATCAGCCCCAGCATTTT. This codes for CASKSGKSSNRVVDQPQHF.

This clonotype was counted at least ten times. The chain has TRBV28 and TRBJ1-4, with D tentatively TRBD1 (6 bases). CDR3 length: 14 residues. V was pared by 6 bases and J by 5 bases, with 13 bases between. Germline-derived CDR1 and CDR2 are MDHEN and SYDVKM. The CDR3 DNA follows: TGTGCCAGCAGAGGGGGTCTAAACAATGAAAAACTGTTTTTT. This codes for CASRGGLNNEKLFF.

This clonotype was observed a few times. The rearrangement joins TRBV7-2 to TRBJ2-7; perhaps TRBD1 as D (6 bases). V shed 5 bases and J shed 3 bases, with 17 bases lying between them. Germline CDR1 is SGHTA and CDR2 is FQGNSA. The CDR3 covers 15 residues. CDR3: CASSEAGTTSYEQYF. The DNA of the CDR3 is TGTGCCAGCAGCGAAGCCGGGACAACAAGCTACGAGCAGTACTTC.